This entry lists 25 T cell receptor beta chains sequenced from one sample in a study of T cell changes during pregnancy in multiple sclerosis (dated by TCRdb to 2018 to 2020). The library was made by the immunoSEQ multiplex PCR assay. TCRdb holds this immuneACCESS table with in-frame rearrangements only. Some clones are missing; in checked studies, unresolved V genes explain under half, and the rest has no known cause. The sample has some 41,000 clones on record, 89% of them singletons. The top ten constitute 1.2% of the sample. The material was CD4+ T cells from peripheral blood mononuclear cells, obtained after pregnancy. These receptors were taken from a female donor with multiple sclerosis, enrolled in a pregnancy study.

The chain links TRBV12-5 to TRBJ2-3; D is ambiguous. The germline CDR1 and CDR2 sequences are LGHNT and FRNRAP. The ends were cut back, 4 bases at V and 5 bases at J, with 4 bases in the middle. This CDR3 region has 11 residues. The CDR3 region is CASGSRDTQYF. CDR3 sequence (DNA): TGTGCTAGTGGTTCTCGAGATACGCAGTATTTT.

This sequence joins TRBV6-5 and TRBJ2-2, with D perhaps matching TRBD1 (5 bases). Between the trimmed V and J ends, which lost 6 bases and 4 bases, there was a span of 12 bases. The CDR3 totals 14 residues. Per germline, CDR1 MNHEY and CDR2 SVGAGI. In DNA form, the CDR3 reads TGTGCCAGCAGGGGTCAGGGTGGCACCGGGGAGCTGTTTTTT. This sequence encodes CASRGQGGTGELFF.

The CDR3 nucleotides are TGTGCTAGTGGTTTGGGGACAGGGGACACTGAAGCTTTCTTT. Protein: CASGLGTGDTEAFF. The chain uses TRBV12-5 and TRBJ1-1, with 9 bases lining up with TRBD1. CDR1 is LGHNT and CDR2 is FRNRAP in the germline V gene. The length of the CDR3 is 14 residues. V lost 1 base to trimming and J lost 3 bases; unmatched junction nucleotides: 0.

The chain uses TRBV10-1 and TRBJ2-1, with TRBD2 identical over 8 bases. V lost 3 bases, J lost 4 bases, and 5 bases stayed unmatched. The CDR3 totals 15 residues. From germline, CDR1 is WNHNN and CDR2 SYGVQD (reference sequence). The CDR3 DNA follows: TGCGCCAGCAGTGACTATACTAGCGGATACAATGAGCAGTTCTTC. Translating gives CASSDYTSGYNEQFF.

The chain uses TRBV5-1 and TRBJ2-2, with 11 bases aligning to TRBD2. This CDR3 has 15 amino acids. Germline-derived CDR1 and CDR2 are SGHRS and YFSETQ. The V segment lost 4 bases and the J segment 6 bases; nucleotides outside the gene matches: 5. CDR3 region: CASSPTSGSAGELFF. Here the CDR3 DNA reads TGCGCCAGCAGCCCAACTAGCGGGAGTGCCGGGGAGCTGTTTTTT.

The chain has TRBV28 and TRBJ2-2; D remains unclear. Trimming left V 7 bases short and J 5 bases short, with 8 bases between. This CDR3 contains 12 residues. Looked up from germline, CDR1 is MDHEN and CDR2 is SYDVKM. The CDR3 bases are TGTGCCAGCACCTCTAGAACCGGGGAGCTGTTTTTT. Translated: CASTSRTGELFF.

The chain recombines TRBV2 with TRBJ1-1; possibly TRBD1 for D (5 bases). The germline V gene encodes CDR1 SNHLY and CDR2 FYNNEI. The CDR3 is 12 residues long. The germline V and J ends were trimmed by 6 bases and 4 bases, with 9 bases remaining between them. The CDR3, as DNA: TGTGCCAGCAGGGGGCCGGGCACTGAAGCTTTCTTT. Amino acids: CASRGPGTEAFF. The full variable domain, its missing parts supplied by reference TRBV2 and TRBJ1-1, is EPEVTQTPSHQVTQMGQEVILRCVPISNHLYFYWYRQILGQKVEFLVSFYNNEISEKSEIFDDQFSVERPDGSNFTLKIRSTKLEDSAMYFCASRGPGTEAFFGQGTRLTVV.

This chain links TRBV2 with TRBJ2-3; 9 bases are a match to TRBD1. The V gene's germline CDR1 is SNHLY and CDR2 FYNNEI. The CDR3 totals 14 residues. V shed 6 bases, J shed 4 bases, and the junction held 5 bases outside the gene matches. CDR3 sequence reads: CASRDRGPPDTQYF. Here the CDR3 DNA reads TGTGCCAGCAGGGACAGGGGCCCCCCAGATACGCAGTATTTT.

The J gene is TRBJ2-1, the V gene TRBV10-3; 14 bases match TRBD2. The CDR3 length is 17 residues. Losses at the gene ends were 3 bases for V and 6 bases for J; bases not matched to a gene: 7. CDR1 and CDR2 from the germline V gene are ENHRY and SYGVKD. CDR3 in amino acids: CAISDRGLAGVTNEQFF. The CDR3 DNA sequence: TGTGCCATCAGTGATCGGGGACTAGCGGGAGTTACCAATGAGCAGTTCTTC.

The chain joins TRBV5-1 to TRBJ1-5; 7 nucleotides align to TRBD1. CDR3 length equals 14 residues. Losses at the gene ends were 4 bases for V and 3 bases for J; bases not matched to a gene: 4. Germline V gene data show CDR1 as SGHRS and CDR2 as YFSETQ. The CDR3 here is CASSPGTVNQPQHF. The CDR3 DNA reads TGCGCCAGCAGCCCGGGGACAGTCAATCAGCCCCAGCATTTT. The entire variable domain, with the rest obtained from reference TRBV5-1 and TRBJ1-5, is as follows: KAGVTQTPRYLIKTRGQQVTLSCSPISGHRSVSWYQQTPGQGLQFLFEYFSETQRNKGNFPGRFSGRQFSNSRSEMNVSTLELGDSALYLCASSPGTVNQPQHFGDGTRLSIL.

The gene calls are TRBV5-1 and TRBJ2-7, with D possibly being TRBD2 (5 bases). The CDR3 runs 16 residues. Trimming cost V 1 base and J 2 bases, with 16 bases left between them. The germline gives CDR1 SGHRS, CDR2 YFSETQ. CDR3 nucleotides: TGCGCCAGCAGCTTGAAAGCGGTGCACCCAGCCTACGAGCAGTACTTC. Its translation is CASSLKAVHPAYEQYF.

This clone has just one count. V is TRBV19 and J is TRBJ1-2, with D maybe TRBD1 (6 bases). This CDR3 has 14 amino acids. Germline CDR1 is LNHDA and CDR2 is SQIVND (reference sequence). Trimming left V 5 bases short and J 6 bases short, with 16 bases between. CDR3 in amino acids: CASSSLGAQDGYTF. The CDR3 nucleotides are TGTGCCAGTAGTTCCCTGGGGGCGCAGGATGGCTACACCTTC.

V gene TRBV28 combines with J gene TRBJ1-1; 10 nucleotides align to TRBD1. The CDR3 is 14 amino acids. The trim removed 5 bases at V and 5 bases at J, leaving 5 bases unmatched. Germline V lookup: CDR1 MDHEN, CDR2 SYDVKM. This CDR3 reads CASSPGQGETEAFF. The CDR3 DNA follows: TGTGCCAGCAGTCCTGGACAGGGGGAAACTGAAGCTTTCTTT.

The chain combines TRBV27 with TRBJ1-1, with D perhaps TRBD1 (5 bases). This CDR3 spans 15 amino acids. V lost 4 bases and J 0 bases, leaving 12 bases between the germline ends. Germline V lookup: CDR1 MNHEY, CDR2 SMNVEV (reference sequence). DNA of the CDR3: TGTGCCAGCAGTTGGGGGACTCCTTTGAACACTGAAGCTTTCTTT. It yields the protein CASSWGTPLNTEAFF.

The chain has TRBV13 and TRBJ2-2, with 11 bases lining up with TRBD1. CDR3 length: 17 residues. The J segment lost 7 bases and the V segment lost 4 bases, leaving 11 bases of the junction unmatched. The germline V gene encodes CDR1 PRHDT and CDR2 FYEKMQ (reference sequence). CDR3 residues: CASSSPGTGGTIGELFF. Written as DNA, the CDR3 is TGTGCCAGCAGCTCCCCCGGGACAGGGGGGACGATCGGGGAGCTGTTTTTT.

The chain carries TRBV6-5 and TRBJ2-2; tentatively, D is TRBD1 (6 bases). Trimming took off 4 bases at V and 0 bases at J, with 9 bases between the two ends. Germline V gives CDR1 MNHEY, CDR2 SVGAGI. This CDR3 is built from 15 residues. The CDR3 is CASSFQGPNTGELFF. CDR3 DNA sequence: TGTGCCAGCAGTTTTCAGGGGCCGAACACCGGGGAGCTGTTTTTT.

The DNA of the CDR3 is TGTGCCAGCAGTTACTCGTGGCAGGGGCCCTACGAGCAGTACTTC. This translates into CASSYSWQGPYEQYF. This rearrangement joins TRBV6-5 to TRBJ2-7; weak D call: TRBD1 (6 bases). The CDR3 spans 15 residues. The germline V gene has CDR1 MNHEY and CDR2 SVGAGI. V gave up 0 bases and J gave up 2 bases, with 11 bases separating them.

This chain uses TRBV6-1 with TRBJ2-1; a possible D gene is TRBD1 (5 bases). V was shortened by 1 base and J by 6 bases, with 10 bases between the two germline ends. CDR1 is MNHNS, CDR2 SASEGT, per germline. CDR3 size: 14 residues. CDR3 DNA: TGTGCCAGCAGTGAAGGGGGCCCCGTCAATGAGCAGTTCTTC. This codes for CASSEGGPVNEQFF.

The V and J genes are TRBV18 and TRBJ1-1; D is ambiguous. Germline CDR1 is KGHSH and CDR2 is LQKENI. V shed 0 bases and J shed 1 base, with 9 bases lying between them. This CDR3 region has 15 residues. The CDR3 region is CASSPPYAQNTEAFF. The DNA of the CDR3 is TGTGCCAGCTCACCACCCTACGCCCAGAACACTGAAGCTTTCTTT.

This chain uses TRBV19 with TRBJ1-1; D is perhaps TRBD1 (6 bases). CDR3 length: 14 amino acids. Deletions cut 3 bases from V and 4 bases from J, with 12 bases between. Germline lookup yields CDR1 LNHDA and CDR2 SQIVND (reference sequence). The CDR3 DNA sequence: TGTGCCAGTAGTATGTACAGGGTGGGCACTGAAGCTTTCTTT. As protein: CASSMYRVGTEAFF.

The rearrangement uses TRBV6-1 and TRBJ2-5; 9 bases match TRBD2. Per the germline V gene, CDR1 is MNHNS and CDR2 is SASEGT. The V segment lost 5 bases and the J segment 2 bases; nucleotides outside the gene matches: 6. This CDR3 region has 15 residues. DNA of the CDR3: TGTGCCAGCAGTTCCTTAGCGGGAGTACAAGAGACCCAGTACTTC. Translation gives CASSSLAGVQETQYF.

Only a few counts were recorded for this clone. This sequence joins TRBV2 and TRBJ2-7; D possibly corresponds to TRBD1 (6 bases). Germline V CDR1 and CDR2: SNHLY, FYNNEI. V dropped 7 bases and J dropped 6 bases, with 19 bases sitting between them. This CDR3 comprises 14 residues. In DNA, the CDR3 is TGTGCCAGCACAGAAATTCCAACAGGGACCGAGCAGTACTTC. This gives the protein CASTEIPTGTEQYF.

About this clone itself: Different DNA sequences within this sample yield the same CDR3. This chain links TRBV7-2 with TRBJ2-2, with TRBD2 matching 13 bases. The V segment lost 4 bases and the J segment 1 base; nucleotides outside the gene matches: 3. The CDR3 has 17 amino acids. Germline assignment: CDR1 SGHTA and CDR2 FQGNSA. The CDR3 DNA reads TGTGCCAGCAGCTCCGGACTAGCGGGAGTGAACACCGGGGAGCTGTTTTTT. It is translated as CASSSGLAGVNTGELFF.

The gene calls are TRBV5-1 and TRBJ1-1; D may be TRBD1 (6 bases). Germline V gene lookup returns CDR1 SGHRS and CDR2 YFSETQ. V was pared by 5 bases and J by 3 bases, with 17 bases between. This CDR3 comprises 15 residues. The CDR3 is CASRFDIQGYTEAFF. The CDR3 DNA reads as TGCGCCAGCAGGTTTGACATCCAGGGGTACACTGAAGCTTTCTTT.

The rearrangement uses TRBV30 and TRBJ2-1, with 11 positions matching TRBD2. The CDR3 runs to 19 residues. J gave up 4 bases and V 1 base, and 15 bases lay outside the gene matches. CDR1 is GTSNPN and CDR2 is SVGIG in the germline V gene (reference sequence). CDR3 sequence (DNA): TGTGCCTGGAGTGCGGGGCTAGCGGGAGGTGCCGGGTTTTACAATGAGCAGTTCTTC. This translates into CAWSAGLAGGAGFYNEQFF.